The present entry profiles one T cell receptor (beta chain) with its context. The germline V gene encodes CDR1 KGHSH and CDR2 LQKENI. The junction had 4 bases not matched to a gene; V was cut back by 5 bases and J by 3 bases. This CDR3 spans 14 amino acids. These data come from a study of PD-L1 blockade in urothelial cancer. Only in-frame clones appear in the TCRdb table, and some are missing; sequencing was by immunoSEQ multiplex PCR. The sample lists roughly 74,000 clones; 87% were seen once. This receptor was obtained from an older woman with urothelial cancer. The sequencing used PBMCs, collected around atezolizumab (anti-PD-L1) treatment. The V gene is TRBV18, the J gene TRBJ1-3; the match to TRBD1 covers 7 bases. CDR3: CASSSDRDGNTIYF. The CDR3 bases are TGTGCCAGCTCAAGCGACAGGGATGGAAACACCATATATTTT.